This T cell receptor beta chain is from a study of graft-versus-host responses after intestinal transplantation. About the study: Multivisceral, liver-intestinal, or isolated intestinal transplants were given to recipients. Induction with anti-thymocyte globulin, then tacrolimus and steroids for three to four years, was given to all recipients. Findings and limits, study-wide: Among circulating GvH clones, peak levels were associated with early post-transplant declines in HvG clones. The presence of high graft-versus-host to host-versus-graft clonal ratios in allografts characterized patients with graft-donor T cell macrochimerism.

V was clipped by 2 bases and J by 6 bases, with 14 bases between them. This CDR3 region has 14 residues. Germline CDR1 LNHNV, CDR2 YYDKDF (reference sequence). Concerning this clone itself: Antigen: not known.

Sequenced by immunoSEQ multiplex PCR; TCRdb stores in-frame clones only, minus some. This sample has about 51,000 clones, with roughly 90% found just once. This sample comprised unstimulated CD4+ T cells sorted from spleen or lymph node cells, obtained before transplant. This chain links TRBV15 with TRBJ2-7; D might be TRBD1 (5 bases). The source is a human donor who was the organ donor for an intestinal transplant. The CDR3 DNA follows: TGTGCCACCAGCAGACAAGCCCAGGGCTCCGAGCAGTACTTC. It encodes CATSRQAQGSEQYF.